The clone carrying this T cell receptor beta chain was counted between two and nine times. This specimen belongs to a study of T cells in Graves' hyperthyroidism and ophthalmopathy. Amplification of TCR beta CDR3 regions was performed using RNA transcripts as template. The TCR CDR3 was amplified in a first-round RT-PCR using the HTBI primer set. Each CDR3 protein is one row after TCRdb ran MiXCR on the multiplex PCR reads. The data contain more than 550,000 distinct CDR3 sequences, around 20% of them singletons. Germline loops: CDR1 DFQATT, CDR2 SNEGSKA (reference sequence). The CDR3 contains 13 residues. V lost 6 bases and J 0 bases, leaving 8 bases between the germline ends.

The clonotype comes from a woman between 50 and 59 years old with Graves' hyperthyroidism that later progressed to Graves' ophthalmopathy. The chain uses TRBV20-1 and TRBJ2-2, with D perhaps matching TRBD2 (5 bases). Input material: blood. CDR3 in amino acids: CSAGDANTGELFF. The CDR3 DNA is TGCAGTGCGGGAGATGCGAACACCGGGGAGCTGTTTTTT.